This is a list of T cell receptor beta chains from one sample in a study of blood T cell repertoires in COVID-19. TCRdb keeps only in-frame clones here, not all; method: immunoSEQ multiplex PCR. The sample has about 280,000 clones; approximately 86% are singletons. Specimen: peripheral blood. The source is a woman between 70 and 85 years old with COVID-19, enrolled during active disease. Both conserved end residues are part of each CDR3. D genes are given only for firm matches. The size field is filled for only some rows; it gives once, few, many or a size class.

CASSRDSSYNSPLHF | TGCGCCAGCAGCCGGGATAGCTCCTATAATTCACCCCTCCACTTT | TRBV5-1 | - | TRBJ1-6 | -
CASSPGSYNEQFF | TGTGCCAGCAGCCCCGGCTCCTACAATGAGCAGTTCTTC | TRBV7-9 | - | TRBJ2-1 | -
CASSDSRGGKETQYF | TGTGCCAGCAGTGATAGTAGGGGGGGGAAAGAGACCCAGTACTTC | TRBV6-1 | - | TRBJ2-5 | -
CASSLTGLIGDTEAFF | TGTGCCAGCAGCCTGACAGGTCTTATCGGGGATACTGAAGCTTTCTTT | TRBV7-9 | - | TRBJ1-1 | few
CASSLEAGEGGNTIYF | TGTGCCAGCAGTTTAGAGGCAGGGGAGGGTGGAAACACCATATATTTT | TRBV28 | - | TRBJ1-3 | -
CASSGTGYGYTF | TGTGCCAGCAGCGGGACAGGGTATGGCTACACCTTC | TRBV2 | TRBD1 | TRBJ1-2 | few
CASSPRGLALNQETQYF | TGTGCCAGCAGCCCCCGTGGCCTAGCCCTAAACCAAGAGACCCAGTACTTC | TRBV11-2 | - | TRBJ2-5 | -
CASSSDGYSPLHF | TGTGCCAGCAGCAGCGACGGCTATTCACCCCTCCACTTT | TRBV11-2 | - | TRBJ1-6 | -
CASSQEQGAGYTF | TGCGCCAGCAGCCAAGAACAGGGGGCTGGCTACACCTTC | TRBV4-1 | TRBD1 | TRBJ1-2 | few
CATSDPDTGANVLTF | TGTGCCACCAGTGATCCCGACACTGGGGCCAACGTCCTGACTTTC | TRBV24-1 | - | TRBJ2-6 | -
CASSSGTPGGETQYF | TGTGCCAGCAGCTCCGGGACCCCTGGGGGCGAGACCCAGTACTTC | TRBV7-3 | - | TRBJ2-5 | -
CASSQGPGKNSPLHF | TGTGCCAGCAGCCAAGGCCCGGGAAAAAATTCACCCCTCCACTTT | TRBV3-1/TRBV3-2 | - | TRBJ1-6 | -
CAWSGGLAGRMTKETQYF | TGTGCCTGGAGTGGAGGACTAGCGGGTCGTATGACCAAAGAGACCCAGTACTTC | TRBV30 | TRBD2 | TRBJ2-5 | -
CASSYTGNGANSPLHF | TGCGCCAGCAGCTACACAGGGAACGGAGCTAATTCACCCCTCCACTTT | TRBV5-1 | - | TRBJ1-6 | -
CASSLKAGGAANYGYTF | TGTGCCAGCAGTTTGAAGGCAGGGGGCGCCGCTAACTATGGCTACACCTTC | TRBV27 | TRBD1 | TRBJ1-2 | -
CASSLGQNYGYTF | TGTGCCAGCAGCTTAGGCCAGAACTATGGCTACACCTTC | TRBV11-2 | - | TRBJ1-2 | -
CSVGAGENQPQHF | TGCAGCGTTGGGGCCGGGGAGAATCAGCCCCAGCATTTT | TRBV29-1 | - | TRBJ1-5 | many
CASSSERGETQYF | TGTGCCAGCAGCTCGGAGCGGGGGGAGACCCAGTACTTC | TRBV7-2 | TRBD2 | TRBJ2-5 | -
CASSYIGGRNTEAFF | TGTGCCAGCAGTTACATTGGGGGGAGGAACACTGAAGCTTTCTTT | TRBV14 | - | TRBJ1-1 | -
CATSDPTPGRGETQYF | TGTGCCACCAGTGATCCGACACCCGGGAGGGGAGAGACCCAGTACTTC | TRBV24-1 | TRBD2 | TRBJ2-5 | -
CASSQPGQTNYGYTF | TGCGCCAGCAGCCAACCAGGACAGACTAACTATGGCTACACCTTC | TRBV4-1 | - | TRBJ1-2 | -
CASTAGLSSVDTQYF | TGTGCCAGTACCGCGGGACTTTCCTCGGTAGATACGCAGTATTTT | TRBV19 | - | TRBJ2-3 | -
CASRRPGQGFMDTF | TGTGCCAGCAGACGCCCGGGACAGGGCTTCATGGACACCTTC | TRBV7-9 | TRBD1 | TRBJ1-2 | -
CASSPSGVSSYEQYF | TGCGCCAGCAGCCCGTCAGGGGTTTCCTCCTACGAGCAGTACTTC | TRBV4-1 | - | TRBJ2-7 | once
CASSRQGGGQPQHF | TGTGCCAGCAGTAGACAGGGTGGGGGTCAGCCCCAGCATTTT | TRBV2 | TRBD1 | TRBJ1-5 | -
CASSLTAGTGGGYGYTF | TGTGCCAGCAGCTTAACCGCAGGGACAGGGGGCGGCTATGGCTACACCTTC | TRBV7-3 | TRBD1 | TRBJ1-2 | few
CASTPKGRIGTEAFF | TGTGCCAGCACCCCAAAGGGGAGGATTGGCACTGAAGCTTTCTTT | TRBV28 | - | TRBJ1-1 | -
CASSLARTEAFF | TGTGCCAGCAGCTTGGCCCGCACTGAAGCTTTCTTT | TRBV5-4 | - | TRBJ1-1 | -
CASSHRDRGSSGANVLTF | TGTGCCAGTAGTCACCGGGACAGGGGGAGCTCTGGGGCCAACGTCCTGACTTTC | TRBV19 | TRBD1 | TRBJ2-6 | -
CASSLDPQGGNTIYF | TGTGCCAGCAGCTTAGATCCCCAGGGTGGAAACACCATATATTTT | TRBV11-2 | - | TRBJ1-3 | -
CASSRSGGAYNEQFF | TGTGCCAGCAGCCGTAGCGGGGGGGCCTACAATGAGCAGTTCTTC | TRBV4-2 | TRBD2 | TRBJ2-1 | -
CAILDRVNTEAFF | TGTGCCATCCTGGACAGGGTGAACACTGAAGCTTTCTTT | TRBV10-3 | TRBD1 | TRBJ1-1 | -
CASSLKDRGLGTEAFF | TGTGCCAGCAGCTTAAAAGACAGGGGGCTGGGCACTGAAGCTTTCTTT | TRBV7-2 | TRBD1 | TRBJ1-1 | -
CASSQDQGTGSGNTIYF | TGCGCCAGCAGCCAGGATCAGGGGACAGGGAGTGGAAACACCATATATTTT | TRBV4-3 | TRBD1 | TRBJ1-3 | -
CASCQWGDTEAFF | TGCGCCAGCTGCCAATGGGGAGACACTGAAGCTTTCTTT | TRBV5-1 | - | TRBJ1-1 | -
CASTEREYTDTQYF | TGCGCCAGCACCGAGCGGGAGTACACAGATACGCAGTATTTT | TRBV4-1 | TRBD2 | TRBJ2-3 | -
CASSRNLQGSGNQPQHF | TGTGCCAGCAGTAGGAACCTCCAGGGTAGTGGCAATCAGCCCCAGCATTTT | TRBV27 | - | TRBJ1-5 | -
CASTAGTSGGEEQYF | TGTGCCAGTACCGCCGGGACTAGCGGGGGGGAAGAGCAGTACTTC | TRBV19 | TRBD2 | TRBJ2-7 | -
CASSLGSAGSGQETQYF | TGCGCCAGCAGCTTGGGCTCTGCAGGTTCGGGACAAGAGACCCAGTACTTC | TRBV5-1 | - | TRBJ2-5 | -
CASSLRAGAYQETQYF | TGCGCCAGCAGCCTTCGAGCGGGGGCATATCAAGAGACCCAGTACTTC | TRBV5-1 | TRBD2 | TRBJ2-5 | -
CASSLVEAGGPSTDTQYF | TGTGCCAGCAGCTTGGTAGAGGCGGGGGGGCCTAGCACAGATACGCAGTATTTT | TRBV5-6 | TRBD2 | TRBJ2-3 | -
CASRLHRTGLVNTEAFF | TGTGCCAGCAGACTACACCGGACAGGGTTGGTGAACACTGAAGCTTTCTTT | TRBV7-2 | TRBD1 | TRBJ1-1 | -
CASSLNTEAFF | TGTGCCAGCAGCCTTAACACTGAAGCTTTCTTT | TRBV7-2 | - | TRBJ1-1 | few
CASSGTDYNEQFF | TGTGCCAGCAGCGGGACAGATTACAATGAGCAGTTCTTC | TRBV9 | - | TRBJ2-1 | -
CASSQGALANTEAFF | TGCGCCAGCAGCCAGGGGGCCTTGGCGAACACTGAAGCTTTCTTT | TRBV5-1 | TRBD1 | TRBJ1-1 | -
CASSLALAGGQQETQYF | TGTGCCAGCAGCTTAGCACTAGCGGGGGGGCAACAAGAGACCCAGTACTTC | TRBV7-2 | TRBD2 | TRBJ2-5 | -
CASSSSGGAGETQYF | TGTGCCAGCAGCTCGAGCGGGGGGGCCGGAGAGACCCAGTACTTC | TRBV9 | TRBD2 | TRBJ2-5 | few
CASSAFGQQITEAFF | TGTGCCAGCAGCGCATTCGGACAGCAGATCACTGAAGCTTTCTTT | TRBV7-9 | - | TRBJ1-1 | -
CASSKRVGSSGNTIYF | TGTGCCAGCAGCAAAAGAGTGGGCTCCTCTGGAAACACCATATATTTT | TRBV21-1 | - | TRBJ1-3 | -
CASSAGLPSADTQYF | TGTGCCAGCAGTGCCGGACTCCCGTCGGCAGATACGCAGTATTTT | TRBV2 | - | TRBJ2-3 | -
CASSLGQGGTDTQYF | TGTGCCAGCAGCTTGGGACAGGGGGGCACAGATACGCAGTATTTT | TRBV7-2 | TRBD1 | TRBJ2-3 | -
CASSLQGENSPLHF | TGCGCCAGCAGCTTGCAGGGGGAAAATTCACCCCTCCACTTT | TRBV5-1 | TRBD1 | TRBJ1-6 | -
CASSRSWDSPAGSYEQYF | TGTGCCAGCTCACGCTCGTGGGACAGCCCGGCGGGCTCCTACGAGCAGTACTTC | TRBV18 | TRBD1 | TRBJ2-7 | -
CASSLGTGQGIAEAFF | TGTGCCAGCAGCTTGGGGACAGGACAGGGGATCGCTGAAGCTTTCTTT | TRBV5-6 | TRBD1 | TRBJ1-1 | -